The 4 T cell receptor beta chains below all came from one sample that was sequenced in a study of blood T cell repertoires in COVID-19. Sequencing used immunoSEQ multiplex PCR; TCRdb keeps in-frame clones, though not all of them. The data contain about 51,000 clones, 86% of them singletons. Sequencing was performed on peripheral blood. Source of these receptors: a man aged 55 to 70 with acute or convalescent COVID-19.

V is TRBV27 and J is TRBJ2-3; the D gene is possibly TRBD2 (6 bases). Looked up from germline, CDR1 is MNHEY and CDR2 is SMNVEV (reference sequence). The V and J ends lost 5 bases and 1 base respectively, with 13 bases between them. The CDR3 loop spans 15 amino acids. CDR3 region: CASSRGVPGTDTQYF. CDR3 nucleotides: TGTGCCAGCAGTCGCGGGGTTCCGGGCACAGATACGCAGTATTTT.

J is TRBJ2-1 and V is TRBV3-1 (or the pseudogene TRBV3-2); D is perhaps TRBD2 (6 bases). The CDR3 has 16 residues. The germline V gene has CDR1 LGHDT and CDR2 YNNKEL (reference sequence). With 1 base removed from V and 6 bases from J, the gap between germline ends came to 16 bases. Here the CDR3 reads CASSQGETSYVNEQFF. CDR3 bases: TGTGCCAGCAGCCAAGGCGAGACTAGTTACGTCAATGAGCAGTTCTTC.

The V gene is TRBV11-3, the J gene TRBJ1-1; no clear D. The CDR3 has 14 amino acids. The germline V and J ends were trimmed by 0 bases and 0 bases, with 5 bases remaining between them. Germline V gene data show CDR1 as SGHNT and CDR2 as YENEEA. The CDR3 here is CASSLEQMNTEAFF. The CDR3 region has the DNA TGTGCCAGCAGCTTAGAACAGATGAACACTGAAGCTTTCTTT.

This chain joins TRBV6-2 or TRBV6-3 and TRBJ1-1; D unclear. The CDR3 consists of 14 residues. V lost 2 bases to trimming and J lost 0 bases, with 7 bases between them. Germline loops: CDR1 MNHEY, CDR2 SVGEGT. CDR3 sequence reads: CASSYGGLNTEAFF. For the CDR3, the DNA is TGTGCCAGCAGTTACGGAGGATTGAACACTGAAGCTTTCTTT.